The entry below gives a single T cell receptor beta chain sequence along with its context. These data are taken from a study of Ad26.COV2.S vaccination and SARS-CoV-2 variants. The method was immunoSEQ multiplex PCR; TCRdb's version includes in-frame clones alone and lacks a portion of them. Among about 180,000 clones listed, roughly 85% were seen once. The source of this sequence is a human donor who had recovered from COVID-19. The specimen comprised peripheral blood, sampled after recovery from COVID-19.

Here the CDR3 DNA reads TGTGCCAGCAGCTCCTCCGGGATTCACACAGATACGCAGTATTTT. It encodes CASSSSGIHTDTQYF. This chain uses TRBV7-8 with TRBJ2-3; D might be TRBD2 (5 bases). CDR3 length: 15 residues. Germline values: CDR1 SGHVS, CDR2 FQNEAQ. V was pared by 4 bases and J by 2 bases, with 13 bases between.